This T cell receptor beta chain is from a study of shared clonotypes between healthy human individuals. Participating donors were healthy, HIV-negative adults free of recent acute infections or vaccinations. Trimming left V 5 bases short and J 4 bases short, with 12 bases between. The CDR3 runs 13 residues. Germline CDR1 reads SGHRS; CDR2 reads YFSETQ. Profiled with immunoSEQ multiplex PCR; TCRdb holds only in-frame clones, not every one. This sample carries over 2 million clones, approximately 95% of them seen once, and the ten largest clones take about 0.13%. V is TRBV5-1 and J is TRBJ2-5; possibly TRBD2 for D (7 bases). Sequenced sample: naive CD4+ T cells sorted from blood. The subset is: CD45RA+ positively selected. The sequence derives from a man between 18 and 35 years old in good health. CDR3 region: CASRAGALETQYF. CDR3 nucleotides: TGCGCCAGCAGGGCGGGGGCCCTAGAGACCCAGTACTTC.